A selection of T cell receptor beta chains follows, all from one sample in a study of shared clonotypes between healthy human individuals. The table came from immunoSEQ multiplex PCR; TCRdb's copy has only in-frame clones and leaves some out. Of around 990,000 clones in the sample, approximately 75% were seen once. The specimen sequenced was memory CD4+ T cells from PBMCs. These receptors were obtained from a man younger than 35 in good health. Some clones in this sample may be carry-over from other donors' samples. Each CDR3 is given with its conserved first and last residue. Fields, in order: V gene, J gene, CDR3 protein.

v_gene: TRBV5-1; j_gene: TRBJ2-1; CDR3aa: CASRGMVEQFF
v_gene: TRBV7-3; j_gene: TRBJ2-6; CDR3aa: CASSLGPGPGANVLTF
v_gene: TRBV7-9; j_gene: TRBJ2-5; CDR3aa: CASSDPGGTQYF
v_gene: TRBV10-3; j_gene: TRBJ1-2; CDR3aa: CAISLEQGTGGYTF
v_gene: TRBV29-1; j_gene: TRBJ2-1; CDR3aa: CSVGERKRYNEQFF
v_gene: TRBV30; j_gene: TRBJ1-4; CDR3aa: CAWRLVEKLFF
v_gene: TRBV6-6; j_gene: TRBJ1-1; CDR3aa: CASSYLSGTGGVKAFF
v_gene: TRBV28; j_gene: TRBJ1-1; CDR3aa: CASSPPGQIKAFF
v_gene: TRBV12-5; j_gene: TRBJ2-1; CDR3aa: CASGPGQGANEQFF
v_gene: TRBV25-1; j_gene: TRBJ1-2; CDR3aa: CASRGDRGDYGYTF
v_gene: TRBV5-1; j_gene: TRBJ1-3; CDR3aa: CASSGQGSGNTIYF
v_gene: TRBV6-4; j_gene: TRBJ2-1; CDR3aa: CASSREGGSYNEQFF
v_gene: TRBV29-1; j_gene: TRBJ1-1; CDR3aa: CSVKQGNTEAFF
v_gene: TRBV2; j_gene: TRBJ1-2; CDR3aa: CASSEGGAMGYGYTF
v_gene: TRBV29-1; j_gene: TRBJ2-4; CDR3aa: CSVDLGGSLAKNIQYF
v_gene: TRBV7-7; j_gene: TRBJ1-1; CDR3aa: CASSRSLYTEAFF
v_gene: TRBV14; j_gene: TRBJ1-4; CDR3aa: CASSRPGTGVEKLFF
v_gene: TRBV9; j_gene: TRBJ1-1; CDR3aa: CASSPRGGSAEAFF
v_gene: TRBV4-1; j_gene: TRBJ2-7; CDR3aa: CASSQALAFQGYEQYF
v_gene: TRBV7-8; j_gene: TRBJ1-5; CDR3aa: CASRSDRGDNQPQHF
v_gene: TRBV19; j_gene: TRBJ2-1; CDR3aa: CASTIPRDRGDNEQFF
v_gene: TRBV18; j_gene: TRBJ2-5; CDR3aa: CASSEGQQETQYF
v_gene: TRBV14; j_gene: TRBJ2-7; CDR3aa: CASSQDLSQGLYF
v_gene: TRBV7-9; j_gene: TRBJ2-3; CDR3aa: CASSLVWTTTGTDTQYF
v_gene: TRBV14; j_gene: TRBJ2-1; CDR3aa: CASSQSARGNEQFF
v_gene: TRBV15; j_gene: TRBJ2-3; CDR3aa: CATPIVIAGPDTQYF
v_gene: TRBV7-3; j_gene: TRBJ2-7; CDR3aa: CASSAGQGAYEQYF
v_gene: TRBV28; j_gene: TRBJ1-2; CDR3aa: CASSFRDYGYTF
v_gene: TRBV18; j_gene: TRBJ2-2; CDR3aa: CASSPFRDGGNTGELFF
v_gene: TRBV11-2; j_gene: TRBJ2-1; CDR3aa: CASSLDRAEYYNEQFF
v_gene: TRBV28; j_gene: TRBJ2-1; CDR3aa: CASSLLPGTGDNEQFF
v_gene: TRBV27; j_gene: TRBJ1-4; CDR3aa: CASSYDRRNEKLFF
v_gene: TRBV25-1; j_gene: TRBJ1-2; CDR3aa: CASSVQGWNGYTF
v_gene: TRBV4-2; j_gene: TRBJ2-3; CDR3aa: CASSRRGTASTDTQYF
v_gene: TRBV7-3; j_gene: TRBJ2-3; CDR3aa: CASSLNRGRTDTQYF
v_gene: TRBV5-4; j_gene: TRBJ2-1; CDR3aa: CASSGREGVWVF
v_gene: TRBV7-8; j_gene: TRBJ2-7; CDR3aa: CASSQARMSEQYF